This T cell receptor (beta chain) was identified during a study of blood T cell repertoires in COVID-19. As for the study in general: Samples came from the United States, Italy and Spain, spanning acute and convalescent COVID-19. In each case, the material was cDNA or gDNA derived from T cells, B-cell-depleted T cells, or PBMCs.

Original processing notes: Reference gene primer amplification yielded estimated nucleated cell counts. The protocol was immunoSEQ multiplex PCR, while the TCRdb copy is restricted to in-frame clones and leaves out a portion. That table supplies the V and J calls and clone size; D and trimming were determined from the DNA. This repertoire shows fewer than 300,000 clones, around 90% found once; its top ten account for over 5%. V was cut by 6 bases and J by 4 bases, with 18 bases left in between. Germline-derived CDR1 and CDR2 are SGHKS and YYEKEE (reference sequence). CDR3 length: 15 residues. Input material: peripheral blood. The source of this sequence is a woman in her fifties or sixties with COVID-19, enrolled during active disease. This chain links TRBV5-5 with TRBJ2-3; maybe TRBD1 (6 bases). The CDR3 nucleotides are TGTGCCAGCAACCCTATGAAAGGGGGATCAGATACGCAGTATTTT. Protein sequence: CASNPMKGGSDTQYF.